This is a list of T cell receptor beta chains from one sample in a study of cytomegalovirus exposure and HLA in healthy donors. The method was immunoSEQ multiplex PCR; TCRdb's version includes in-frame clones alone and lacks a portion of them. The data hold 95,000 to 150,000 clones, with 75% to 90% observed a single time. Sample: PBMCs. The receptors derive from a woman aged 18-35 years in good health and CMV-seronegative. Both conserved end residues are trimmed from each CDR3. D genes are given only for firm matches.

cdr3_length j_call v_call d_call cdr3_aa
13 TRBJ1-3 TRBV29-1 - SVEMGGGSGNTIY
15 TRBJ2-7 TRBV30 TRBD2 AWTLPGLADSSYEQY
11 TRBJ2-7 TRBV5-4 - ASSFGYSYEQY
12 TRBJ2-7 TRBV19 TRBD2 ASSPPSGAYEQY
15 TRBJ1-1 TRBV6-1 TRBD1 ASSDRTGRSLGTEAF
13 TRBJ2-5 TRBV5-1 - ASSLESARGETQY
11 TRBJ2-5 TRBV6-5 TRBD2 ASSYGGEETQY
12 TRBJ1-5 TRBV7-9 TRBD1 ASSWGQGIQPQH
12 TRBJ1-2 TRBV30 - AWSVRGVVYGYT
13 TRBJ2-7 TRBV2 TRBD1 ASSSPGQGVFEQY
17 TRBJ2-5 TRBV28 TRBD2 ASSPSPGTSGRRQETQY
16 TRBJ2-1 TRBV4-1 TRBD2 ASSVLDLVSGSLNEQF
13 TRBJ2-7 TRBV11-2 TRBD2 ASSLELAGYYEQY
14 TRBJ2-3 TRBV9 TRBD1 ASSDGPGQDTDTQY
12 TRBJ2-3 TRBV28 - ASTKTGNTDTQY
14 TRBJ2-7 TRBV14 TRBD1 ASSQEGWDSSYEQY
11 TRBJ2-6 TRBV28 - ASSQDSVNVLT
11 TRBJ2-7 TRBV6-5 - ASRQGGFHEQY
11 TRBJ2-3 TRBV4-2 - ASSLTSTDTQY
14 TRBJ1-5 TRBV7-8 - ASSLLGREVNQPQH
13 TRBJ2-7 TRBV5-6 TRBD2 ASSLGLAGRYEQY
12 TRBJ2-7 TRBV7-9 - ASSSYDRVYEQY
15 TRBJ2-7 TRBV5-1 - ASSWGPPRVSGSRQY
11 TRBJ2-3 TRBV19 - ASSIIGADTQY
10 TRBJ1-1 TRBV30 - AWDSLDTEAF
12 TRBJ2-7 TRBV11-2 - ASSSEDYLYEQY
15 TRBJ2-3 TRBV5-4 - ASSWGGARGGTDTQY
11 TRBJ2-7 TRBV15 - ATSRDRGTEQY
13 TRBJ1-1 TRBV11-2 TRBD1 ASSLGTGWKTEAF
13 TRBJ1-5 TRBV2 - ASSGRQKSNQPQH
16 TRBJ2-6 TRBV2 TRBD1 ASSAPGTGPGGANVLT
11 TRBJ1-3 TRBV2 - ASTRGTGNTIY
14 TRBJ2-1 TRBV7-2 - ASSLGGPGLYNEQF
13 TRBJ1-1 TRBV6-5 - ASSYSTAGSTEAF
12 TRBJ2-1 TRBV11-3 TRBD2 ASSLAGGTDEQF
10 TRBJ2-1 TRBV27 - ASSLSEDEQF
16 TRBJ2-7 TRBV9 TRBD2 ASSPRGLAGGPSYEQY
13 TRBJ2-1 TRBV7-9 TRBD1 ASSLVDRAYNEQF
13 TRBJ1-2 TRBV11-2 TRBD1 ASSKGQGGAYGYT
12 TRBJ2-7 TRBV10-3 TRBD2 AISKRESSYEQY
13 TRBJ1-1 TRBV4-2 - ASSQEPGLNTEAF
13 TRBJ2-5 TRBV28 - ASSSLDRQRETQY
11 TRBJ2-1 TRBV29-1 - SVEDPLANEQF
9 TRBJ1-2 TRBV2 - ASGRAGGYT
13 TRBJ2-7 TRBV11-2 TRBD2 ASSSPLAGTYEQY
13 TRBJ2-2 TRBV11-3 - ASSIDRAGSGELF
13 TRBJ2-3 TRBV18 - ASSPGKGEADTQY
11 TRBJ1-2 TRBV28 TRBD1 ASSPKTGGGYT
13 TRBJ1-4 TRBV9 - ASSVAGVRGEKLF
15 TRBJ2-5 TRBV5-1 TRBD2 ASSTGLAALSGETQY
12 TRBJ2-7 TRBV5-6 - ASSLGQEPYEQY
13 TRBJ1-4 TRBV12-5 - ASGLVLGTNEKLF
14 TRBJ1-2 TRBV28 - ASTSSRGGEGHGYT
12 TRBJ2-2 TRBV30 - AWSHSANTGELF